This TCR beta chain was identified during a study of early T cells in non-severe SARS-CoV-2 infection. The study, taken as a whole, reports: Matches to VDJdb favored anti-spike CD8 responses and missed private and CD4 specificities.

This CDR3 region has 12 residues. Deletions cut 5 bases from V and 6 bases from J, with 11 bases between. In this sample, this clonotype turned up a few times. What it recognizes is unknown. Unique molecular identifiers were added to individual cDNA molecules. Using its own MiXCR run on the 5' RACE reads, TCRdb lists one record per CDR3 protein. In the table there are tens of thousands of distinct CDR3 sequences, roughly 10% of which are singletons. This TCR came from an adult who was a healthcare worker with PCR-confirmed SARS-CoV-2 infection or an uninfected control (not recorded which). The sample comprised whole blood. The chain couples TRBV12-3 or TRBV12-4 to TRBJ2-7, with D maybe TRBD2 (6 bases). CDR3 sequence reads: CASSPTRLEQYF. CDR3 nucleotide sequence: TGTGCCAGCAGTCCGACTAGACTCGAGCAGTACTTC.